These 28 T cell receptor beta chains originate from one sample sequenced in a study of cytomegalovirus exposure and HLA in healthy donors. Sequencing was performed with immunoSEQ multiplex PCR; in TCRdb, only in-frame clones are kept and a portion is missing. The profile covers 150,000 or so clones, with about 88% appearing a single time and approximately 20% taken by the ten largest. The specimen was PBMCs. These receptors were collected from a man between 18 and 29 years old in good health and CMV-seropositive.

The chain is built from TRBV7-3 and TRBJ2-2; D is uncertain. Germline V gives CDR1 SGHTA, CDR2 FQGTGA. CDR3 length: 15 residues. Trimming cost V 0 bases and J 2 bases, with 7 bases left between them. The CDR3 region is CASSLTGENTGELFF. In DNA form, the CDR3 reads TGTGCCAGCAGCTTAACCGGAGAAAACACCGGGGAGCTGTTTTTT. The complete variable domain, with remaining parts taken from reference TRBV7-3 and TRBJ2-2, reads GAGVSQTPSNKVTEKGKYVELRCDPISGHTALYWYRQSLGQGPEFLIYFQGTGAADDSGLPNDRFFAVRPEGSVSTLKIQRTERGDSAVYLCASSLTGENTGELFFGEGSRLTVL.

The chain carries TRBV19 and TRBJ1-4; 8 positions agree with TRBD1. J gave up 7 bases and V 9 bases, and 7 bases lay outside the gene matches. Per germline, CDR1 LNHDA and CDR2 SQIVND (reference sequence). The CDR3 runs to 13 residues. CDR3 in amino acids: CASGTGKFEKLFF. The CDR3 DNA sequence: TGTGCCAGCGGGACAGGCAAATTTGAAAAACTGTTTTTT.

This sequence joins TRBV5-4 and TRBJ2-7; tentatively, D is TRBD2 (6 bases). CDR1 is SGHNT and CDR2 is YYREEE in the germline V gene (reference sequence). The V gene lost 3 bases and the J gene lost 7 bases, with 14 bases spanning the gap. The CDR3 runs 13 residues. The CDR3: CASSSTSAGEQYF. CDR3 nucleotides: TGTGCCAGCAGCTCGACTAGTGCGGGTGAGCAGTACTTC.

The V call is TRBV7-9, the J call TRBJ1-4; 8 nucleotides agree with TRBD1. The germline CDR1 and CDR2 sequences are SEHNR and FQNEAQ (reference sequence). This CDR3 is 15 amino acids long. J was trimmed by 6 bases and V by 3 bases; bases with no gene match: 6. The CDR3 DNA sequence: TGTGCCAGCAGCTTGGACAGGGATAGGGATGAAAAACTGTTTTTT. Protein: CASSLDRDRDEKLFF. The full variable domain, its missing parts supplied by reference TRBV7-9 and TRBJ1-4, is DTGVSQNPRHKITKRGQNVTFRCDPISEHNRLYWYRQTLGQGPEFLTYFQNEAQLEKSRLLSDRFSAERPKGSFSTLEIQRTEQGDSAMYLCASSLDRDRDEKLFFGSGTQLSVL.

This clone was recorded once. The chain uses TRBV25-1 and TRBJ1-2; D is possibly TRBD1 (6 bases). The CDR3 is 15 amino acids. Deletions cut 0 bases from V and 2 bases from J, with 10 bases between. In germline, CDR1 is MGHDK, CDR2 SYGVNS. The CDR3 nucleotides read TGTGCCAGCAGTGAATACAGGGGAGGGAACTATGGCTACACCTTC. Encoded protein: CASSEYRGGNYGYTF.

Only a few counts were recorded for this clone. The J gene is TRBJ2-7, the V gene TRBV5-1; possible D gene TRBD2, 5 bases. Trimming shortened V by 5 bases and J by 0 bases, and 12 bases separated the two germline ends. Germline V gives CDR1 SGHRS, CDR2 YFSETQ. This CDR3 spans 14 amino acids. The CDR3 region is CASRRETFSYEQYF. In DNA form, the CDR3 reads TGCGCCAGCAGGAGGGAGACCTTCTCCTACGAGCAGTACTTC.

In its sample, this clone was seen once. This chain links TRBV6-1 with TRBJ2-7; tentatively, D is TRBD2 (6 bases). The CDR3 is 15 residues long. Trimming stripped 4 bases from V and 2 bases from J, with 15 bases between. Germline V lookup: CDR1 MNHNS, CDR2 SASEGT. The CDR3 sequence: CASSVSSGTPYEQYF. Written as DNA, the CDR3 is TGTGCCAGCAGTGTCAGTAGCGGAACCCCCTACGAGCAGTACTTC.

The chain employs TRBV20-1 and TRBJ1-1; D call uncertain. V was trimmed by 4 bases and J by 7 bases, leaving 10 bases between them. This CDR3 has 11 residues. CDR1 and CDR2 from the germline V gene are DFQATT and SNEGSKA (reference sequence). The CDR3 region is CSATREFEAFF. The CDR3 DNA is TGCAGTGCTACCCGGGAATTTGAAGCTTTCTTT.

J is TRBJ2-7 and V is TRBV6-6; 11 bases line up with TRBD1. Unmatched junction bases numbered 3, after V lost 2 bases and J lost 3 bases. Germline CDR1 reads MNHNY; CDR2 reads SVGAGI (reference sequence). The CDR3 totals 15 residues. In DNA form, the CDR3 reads TGTGCCAGCAGTTACGGACAGGGGGCCGTCTACGAGCAGTACTTC. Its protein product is CASSYGQGAVYEQYF.

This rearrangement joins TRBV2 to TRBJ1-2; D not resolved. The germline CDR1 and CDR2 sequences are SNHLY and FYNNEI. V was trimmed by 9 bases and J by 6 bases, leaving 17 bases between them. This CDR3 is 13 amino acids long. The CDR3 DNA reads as TGTGCCAGTGACGGACTTAGATTAGATGGCTACACCTTC. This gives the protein CASDGLRLDGYTF.

The CDR3 DNA follows: TGTGCCAGCAGCAGGGGCAGGGTCGCGGGGGTGGAGCTGTTTTTT. Translated, it gives CASSRGRVAGVELFF. The rearrangement joins TRBV2 to TRBJ2-2, with D perhaps TRBD2 (7 bases). Trimming pared 6 bases from V and 10 bases from J, leaving 21 bases between. The germline CDR1 and CDR2 sequences are SNHLY and FYNNEI. The CDR3 contains 15 residues.

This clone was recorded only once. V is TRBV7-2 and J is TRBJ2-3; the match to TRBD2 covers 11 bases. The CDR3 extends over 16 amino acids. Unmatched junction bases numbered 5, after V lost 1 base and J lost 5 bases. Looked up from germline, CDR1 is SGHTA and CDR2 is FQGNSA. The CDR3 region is CASSLVLAGGLDTQYF. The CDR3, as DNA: TGTGCCAGCAGCTTAGTCCTAGCGGGAGGTCTAGATACGCAGTATTTT.

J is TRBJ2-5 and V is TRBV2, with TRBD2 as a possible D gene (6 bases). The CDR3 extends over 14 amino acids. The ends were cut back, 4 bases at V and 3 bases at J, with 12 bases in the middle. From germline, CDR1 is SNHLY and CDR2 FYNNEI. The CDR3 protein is CASSVGLAEETQYF. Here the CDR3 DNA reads TGTGCCAGCAGTGTGGGATTAGCGGAAGAGACCCAGTACTTC.

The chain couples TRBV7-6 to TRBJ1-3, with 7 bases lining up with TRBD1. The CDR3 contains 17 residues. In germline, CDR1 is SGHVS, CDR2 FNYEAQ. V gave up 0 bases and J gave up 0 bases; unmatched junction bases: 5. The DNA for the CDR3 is TGTGCCAGCAGCTTAGCCGGGACAGTGAGCTCTGGAAACACCATATATTTT. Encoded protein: CASSLAGTVSSGNTIYF. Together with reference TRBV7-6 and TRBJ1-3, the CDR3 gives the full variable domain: GAGVSQSPRYKVTKRGQDVALRCDPISGHVSLYWYRQALGQGPEFLTYFNYEAQQDKSGLPNDRFSAERPEGSISTLTIQRTEQRDSAMYRCASSLAGTVSSGNTIYFGEGSWLTVV.

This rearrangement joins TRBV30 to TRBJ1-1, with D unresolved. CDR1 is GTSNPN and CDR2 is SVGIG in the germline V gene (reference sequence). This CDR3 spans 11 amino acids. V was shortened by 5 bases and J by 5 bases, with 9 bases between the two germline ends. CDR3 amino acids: CAWGLGTEAFF. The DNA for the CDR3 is TGTGCCTGGGGGCTTGGGACTGAAGCTTTCTTT.

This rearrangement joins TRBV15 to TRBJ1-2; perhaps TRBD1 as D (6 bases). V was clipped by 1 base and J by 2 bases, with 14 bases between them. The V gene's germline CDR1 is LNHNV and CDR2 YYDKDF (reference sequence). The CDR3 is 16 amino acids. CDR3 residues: CATSRARTVINYGYTF. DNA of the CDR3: TGTGCCACCAGCAGAGCCCGGACAGTCATAAACTATGGCTACACCTTC.

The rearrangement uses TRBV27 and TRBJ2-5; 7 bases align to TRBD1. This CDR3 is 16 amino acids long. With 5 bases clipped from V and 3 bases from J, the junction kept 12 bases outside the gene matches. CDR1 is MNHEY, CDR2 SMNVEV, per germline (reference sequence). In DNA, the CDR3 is TGTGCCAGCAGTGCGATGACAGGGAAGGTGGAAGAGACCCAGTACTTC. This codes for CASSAMTGKVEETQYF.

The chain's CDR3 is CASSPSRQGHYEQYF. The CDR3, as DNA: TGTGCCAGCAGCCCCAGCCGACAGGGTCACTACGAGCAGTACTTC. This chain links TRBV2 with TRBJ2-7, with 7 nucleotides matching TRBD1. Per germline, CDR1 SNHLY and CDR2 FYNNEI. V lost 6 bases to trimming and J lost 3 bases; unmatched junction nucleotides: 11. The CDR3 covers 15 residues.

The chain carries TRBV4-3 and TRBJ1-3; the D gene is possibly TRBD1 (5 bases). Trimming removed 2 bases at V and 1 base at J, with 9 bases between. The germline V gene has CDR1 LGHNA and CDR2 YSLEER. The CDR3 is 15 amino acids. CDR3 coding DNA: TGCGCCAGCAGCCAAATCGACAGATCTGGAAACACCATATATTTT. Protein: CASSQIDRSGNTIYF.

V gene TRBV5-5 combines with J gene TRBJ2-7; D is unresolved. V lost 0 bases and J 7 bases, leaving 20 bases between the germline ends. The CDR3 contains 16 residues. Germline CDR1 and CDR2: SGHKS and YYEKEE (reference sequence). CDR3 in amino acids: CASSLGLQTLGMEQYF. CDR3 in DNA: TGTGCCAGCAGCTTGGGCCTACAGACATTGGGTATGGAGCAGTACTTC.

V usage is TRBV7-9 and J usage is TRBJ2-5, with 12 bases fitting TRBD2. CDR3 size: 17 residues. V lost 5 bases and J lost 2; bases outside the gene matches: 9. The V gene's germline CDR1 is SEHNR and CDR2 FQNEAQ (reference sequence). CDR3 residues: CASSPRTSGAAQETQYF. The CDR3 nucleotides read TGTGCCAGCAGCCCCCGGACTAGCGGGGCCGCGCAAGAGACCCAGTACTTC.

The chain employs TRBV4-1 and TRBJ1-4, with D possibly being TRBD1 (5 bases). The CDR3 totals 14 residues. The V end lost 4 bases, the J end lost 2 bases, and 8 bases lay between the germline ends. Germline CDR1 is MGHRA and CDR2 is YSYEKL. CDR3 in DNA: TGCGCCAGCAGCCCCAGGGTGACTAATGAAAAACTGTTTTTT. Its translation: CASSPRVTNEKLFF.

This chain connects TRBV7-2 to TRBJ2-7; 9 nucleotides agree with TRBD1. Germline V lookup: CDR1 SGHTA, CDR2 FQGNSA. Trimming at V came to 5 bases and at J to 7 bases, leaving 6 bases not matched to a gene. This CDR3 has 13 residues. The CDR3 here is CASSGTGSWEQYF. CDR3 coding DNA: TGTGCCAGCAGCGGGACAGGGTCCTGGGAGCAGTACTTC.

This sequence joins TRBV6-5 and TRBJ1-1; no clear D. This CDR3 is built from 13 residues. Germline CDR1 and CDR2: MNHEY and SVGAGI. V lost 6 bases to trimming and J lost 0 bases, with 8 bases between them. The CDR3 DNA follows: TGTGCCAGCAGGAACGGGATGAACACTGAAGCTTTCTTT. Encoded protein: CASRNGMNTEAFF.

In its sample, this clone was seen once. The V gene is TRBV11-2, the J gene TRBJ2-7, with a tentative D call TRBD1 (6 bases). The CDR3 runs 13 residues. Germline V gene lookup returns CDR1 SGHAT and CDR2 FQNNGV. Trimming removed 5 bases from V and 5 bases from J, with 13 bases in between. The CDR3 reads CASSRTAPNEQYF. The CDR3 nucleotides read TGTGCCAGCAGCCGGACAGCACCCAACGAGCAGTACTTC.

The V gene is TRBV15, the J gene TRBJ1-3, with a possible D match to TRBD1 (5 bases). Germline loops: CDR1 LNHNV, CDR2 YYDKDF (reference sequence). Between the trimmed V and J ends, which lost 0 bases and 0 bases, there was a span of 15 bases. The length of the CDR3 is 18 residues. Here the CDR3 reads CATSRDLGGYSSGNTIYF. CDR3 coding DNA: TGTGCCACCAGCAGAGATCTGGGGGGTTACAGCTCTGGAAACACCATATATTTT.

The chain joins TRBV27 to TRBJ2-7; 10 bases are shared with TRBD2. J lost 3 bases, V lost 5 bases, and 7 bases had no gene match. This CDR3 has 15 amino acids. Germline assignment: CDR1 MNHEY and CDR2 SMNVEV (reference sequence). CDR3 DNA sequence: TGTGCCAGCAGTCCCGGGACTAGCGTTAGCTACGAGCAGTACTTC. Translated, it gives CASSPGTSVSYEQYF.

The CDR3 DNA is TGTGCCTGGAGTGTACAGATCCAAGAGACCCAGTACTTC. It yields the protein CAWSVQIQETQYF. The V and J genes are TRBV30 and TRBJ2-5, with unresolved D. Deletions cut 0 bases from V and 1 base from J, with 6 bases between. The CDR3 extends over 13 amino acids. Germline lookup yields CDR1 GTSNPN and CDR2 SVGIG (reference sequence).